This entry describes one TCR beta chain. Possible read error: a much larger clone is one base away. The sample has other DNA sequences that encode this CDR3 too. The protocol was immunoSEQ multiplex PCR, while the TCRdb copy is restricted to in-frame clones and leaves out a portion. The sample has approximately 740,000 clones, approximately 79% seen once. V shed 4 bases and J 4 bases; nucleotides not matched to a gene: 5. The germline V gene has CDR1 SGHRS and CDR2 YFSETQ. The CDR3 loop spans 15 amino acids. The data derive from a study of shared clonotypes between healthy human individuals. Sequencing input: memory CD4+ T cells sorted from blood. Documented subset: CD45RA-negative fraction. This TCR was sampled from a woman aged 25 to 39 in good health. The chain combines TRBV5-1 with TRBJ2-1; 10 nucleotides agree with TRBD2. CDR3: CASSPSSGSYNEQFF. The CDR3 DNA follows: TGCGCCAGCAGCCCATCTAGCGGGAGTTACAATGAGCAGTTCTTC.